What follows are 5 T cell receptor beta chains derived from one specimen sequenced in a study of T cells in Graves' hyperthyroidism and ophthalmopathy (dated by TCRdb to the late 2010s). Library preparation was by multiplex PCR. The listed sequencing device is Illumina HiSeq 2000. The TCR beta CDR3 regions were amplified from the RNA transcripts. The TCR CDR3 was subjected to a first round of RT-PCR using the HTBI primer set and the Qiagen OneStep RT-PCR kit. The public reads were reanalyzed by TCRdb: fastp trimming at Q25, MiXCR alignment, in-frame beta chains only. Rows with one shared CDR3 protein collapse into an entry with the most common genes and DNA. This sample lists over 250,000 distinct CDR3 sequences; around 25% were detected once. The top ten clones comprise about 30% of the sample. Specimen: blood. These receptors were obtained from a man aged 35-49 years with Graves' hyperthyroidism that later progressed to Graves' ophthalmopathy.

This clonotype was picked up many times. The chain uses TRBV29-1 and TRBJ2-5; 16 nucleotides line up with TRBD2. The V gene end was trimmed by 3 bases and the J gene end by 3 bases; junction bases not matched to a gene: 7. The germline V gene has CDR1 SQVTM and CDR2 ANQGSEA. There are 17 residues in the CDR3. Written as DNA, the CDR3 is TGCAGCGTTGACGGGACTAGCGGGAGGGTTTTGGAAGAGACCCAGTACTTC. Amino acid sequence: CSVDGTSGRVLEETQYF. Supplemented by reference TRBV29-1 and TRBJ2-5, the full variable domain reads SAVISQKPSRDICQRGTSLTIQCQVDSQVTMMFWYRQQPGQSLTLIATANQGSEATYESGFVIDKFPISRPNLTFSTLTVSNMSPEDSSIYLCSVDGTSGRVLEETQYFGPGTRLLVL.

This clonotype was seen at least ten times. The rearrangement joins TRBV29-1 to TRBJ1-1; 11 positions agree with TRBD1. This CDR3 has 13 residues. CDR1 and CDR2 from the germline V gene are SQVTM and ANQGSEA. The trim removed 7 bases at V and 0 bases at J, leaving 1 base unmatched. The CDR3 is CSGDRGMNTEAFF. DNA of the CDR3: TGCAGCGGGGACAGGGGGATGAACACTGAAGCTTTCTTT.

Only one count was recorded for this clonotype. A much larger clone is a single base away; this may be a read error. The J gene is TRBJ1-1, the V gene TRBV12-3 or TRBV12-4; unclear D gene. The CDR3 runs to 15 residues. The V gene lost 3 bases and the J gene lost 4 bases, with 15 bases spanning the gap. The CDR3 region has the DNA TGTGCCAGCAGTTTCCGGAGGGAAATGAGCACTGAAGCTTTCTTT. As protein: CASSFRREMSTEAFF.

This clonotype was recorded many times. The rearrangement joins TRBV28 to TRBJ2-6; unclear D gene. The CDR3 is 17 amino acids. Deletions cut 4 bases from V and 0 bases from J, with 13 bases between. Germline V gene lookup returns CDR1 MDHEN and CDR2 SYDVKM. The CDR3 reads CASSSPLGPSGANVLTF. In nucleotides, the CDR3 is TGTGCCAGCAGTTCCCCCCTAGGTCCCTCTGGGGCCAACGTCCTGACTTTC.

This clonotype was counted many times. The rearrangement joins TRBV12-3 or TRBV12-4 to TRBJ1-2; D remains ambiguous. This CDR3 has 13 amino acids. Trimming stripped 3 bases from V and 6 bases from J, with 11 bases between. In DNA, the CDR3 is TGTGCCAGCAGTTTGAGTCAAGATGATGGCTACACCTTC. It is translated as CASSLSQDDGYTF.